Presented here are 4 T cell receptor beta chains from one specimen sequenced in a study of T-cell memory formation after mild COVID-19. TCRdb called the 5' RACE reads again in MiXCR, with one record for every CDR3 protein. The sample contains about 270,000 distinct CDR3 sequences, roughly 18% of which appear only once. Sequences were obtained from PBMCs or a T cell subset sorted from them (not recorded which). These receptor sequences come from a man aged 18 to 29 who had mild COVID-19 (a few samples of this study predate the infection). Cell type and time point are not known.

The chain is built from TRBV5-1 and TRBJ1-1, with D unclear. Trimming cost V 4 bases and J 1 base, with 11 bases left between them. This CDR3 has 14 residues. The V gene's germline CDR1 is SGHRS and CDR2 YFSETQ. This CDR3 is CASSPTPRNTEAFF. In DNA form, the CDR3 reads TGCGCCAGCAGCCCTACCCCTAGGAACACTGAAGCTTTCTTT. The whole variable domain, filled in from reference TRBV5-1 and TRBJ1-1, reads KAGVTQTPRYLIKTRGQQVTLSCSPISGHRSVSWYQQTPGQGLQFLFEYFSETQRNKGNFPGRFSGRQFSNSRSEMNVSTLELGDSALYLCASSPTPRNTEAFFGQGTRLTVV.

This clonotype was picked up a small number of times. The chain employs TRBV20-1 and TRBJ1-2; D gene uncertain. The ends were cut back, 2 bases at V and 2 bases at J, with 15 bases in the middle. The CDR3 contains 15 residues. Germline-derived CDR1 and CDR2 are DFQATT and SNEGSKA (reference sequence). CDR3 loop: CSARPAAGGNYGYTF. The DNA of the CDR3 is TGCAGTGCTAGACCCGCGGCGGGAGGAAACTATGGCTACACCTTC.

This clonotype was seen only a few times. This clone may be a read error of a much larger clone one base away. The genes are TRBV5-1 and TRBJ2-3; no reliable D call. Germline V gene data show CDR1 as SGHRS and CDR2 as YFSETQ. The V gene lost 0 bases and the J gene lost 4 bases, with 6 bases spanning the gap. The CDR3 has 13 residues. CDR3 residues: CASSLEAPDTQYF. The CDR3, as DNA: TGCGCCAGCAGCTTGGAGGCCCCAGATACGCAGTATTTT.

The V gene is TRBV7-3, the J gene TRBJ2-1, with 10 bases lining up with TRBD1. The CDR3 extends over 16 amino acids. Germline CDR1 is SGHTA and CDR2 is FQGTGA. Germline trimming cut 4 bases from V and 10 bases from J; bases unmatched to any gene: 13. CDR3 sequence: CASSSTPTGQGREQFF. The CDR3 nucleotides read TGTGCCAGCAGCTCAACCCCAACGGGACAGGGGAGGGAGCAGTTCTTC. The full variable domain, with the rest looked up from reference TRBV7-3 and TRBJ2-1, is GAGVSQTPSNKVTEKGKYVELRCDPISGHTALYWYRQSLGQGPEFLIYFQGTGAADDSGLPNDRFFAVRPEGSVSTLKIQRTERGDSAVYLCASSSTPTGQGREQFFGPGTRLTVL.